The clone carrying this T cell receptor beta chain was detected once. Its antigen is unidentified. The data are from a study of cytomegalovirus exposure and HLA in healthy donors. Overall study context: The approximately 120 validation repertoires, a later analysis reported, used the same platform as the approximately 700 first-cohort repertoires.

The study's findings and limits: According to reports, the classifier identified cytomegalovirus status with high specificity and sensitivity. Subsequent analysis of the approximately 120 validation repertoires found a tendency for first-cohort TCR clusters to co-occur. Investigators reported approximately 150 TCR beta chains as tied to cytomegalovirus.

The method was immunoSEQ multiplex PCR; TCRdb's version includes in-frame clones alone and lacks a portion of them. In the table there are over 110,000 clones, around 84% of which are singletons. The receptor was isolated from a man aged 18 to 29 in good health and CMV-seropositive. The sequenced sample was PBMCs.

The CDR3 nucleotides are TGTGCCAGCAGCTTAGGCCGGAATCAGCCCCAGCATTTT. This sequence encodes CASSLGRNQPQHF. This chain links TRBV11-2 with TRBJ1-5; D gene unclear. The ends were cut back, 1 base at V and 4 bases at J, with 5 bases in the middle. The CDR3 contains 13 residues. Germline-derived CDR1 and CDR2 are SGHAT and FQNNGV.